These 21 T cell receptor beta chains share one sample of origin, sequenced in a study of read filtering for tumor transcriptome and immune sequencing. The library was built from roughly 400 ng RNA with molecular barcoded adaptors for alpha/delta and beta/gamma chains. TCRdb processed the reads anew with MiXCR; each CDR3 protein has one entry. The sample contains 100,000 to 150,000 distinct CDR3 sequences, 10% to 15% of which appear only once. Sample: a population of CD138-negative cells sorted from bone marrow. The origin of the receptors is a donor at least 40 years old with multiple myeloma.

This clonotype showed up just a few times. This rearrangement joins TRBV5-5 to TRBJ1-2, with D maybe TRBD1 (5 bases). CDR1 SGHKS and CDR2 YYEKEE come from the germline V gene (reference sequence). The CDR3 runs 13 residues. V shed 3 bases and J shed 7 bases, with 13 bases lying between them. In nucleotides, the CDR3 is TGTGCCAGCAGCTGGGGGACTGCCACTGGCTACACCTTC. Its translation is CASSWGTATGYTF.

This clonotype was seen more than once but under ten times. The V call is TRBV10-2, the J call TRBJ1-1; D ambiguous. This CDR3 contains 13 residues. Trimming left V 2 bases short and J 1 base short, with 5 bases between. Germline lookup yields CDR1 WSHSY and CDR2 SAAADI. The CDR3 protein is CASSEARNTEAFF. The CDR3 DNA reads TGCGCCAGCAGTGAGGCCCGGAACACTGAAGCTTTCTTT.

This clonotype was observed at least ten times. V gene TRBV6-4 combines with J gene TRBJ2-3, with a weak D call TRBD2 (5 bases). V was cut by 2 bases and J by 1 base, with 16 bases left in between. This CDR3 has 17 residues. Germline CDR1 MRHNA, CDR2 SNTAGT. The CDR3 spells CASSDALPGRCTDTQYF. CDR3 bases: TGTGCCAGCAGTGACGCTTTACCGGGGAGATGCACAGATACGCAGTATTTT.

This clonotype came up many times. The chain carries TRBV5-1 and TRBJ1-2, with 10 bases identical to TRBD1. This CDR3 is built from 15 residues. Germline loops: CDR1 SGHRS, CDR2 YFSETQ. With 5 bases clipped from V and 3 bases from J, the junction kept 7 bases outside the gene matches. Here the CDR3 reads CASSSAGTGDYGYTF. CDR3 in DNA: TGCGCCAGCAGTTCTGCCGGGACAGGGGACTATGGCTACACCTTC.

As to this clonotype: A much larger clone is a single base away; this may be a read error. The chain couples TRBV29-1 to TRBJ2-2; D might be TRBD1 (5 bases). This CDR3 comprises 14 residues. The V gene lost 6 bases and the J gene lost 5 bases, with 16 bases spanning the gap. Germline CDR1 is SQVTM and CDR2 is ANQGSEA. The CDR3 here is CSVDRAGSTGELFF. Written as DNA, the CDR3 is TGCAGCGTCGACCGGGCAGGGTCAACCGGGGAGCTGTTTTTT.

The V call is TRBV12-3 or TRBV12-4, the J call TRBJ1-6; no definite D call. The germline V and J ends were trimmed by 3 bases and 5 bases, with 8 bases remaining between them. The CDR3 runs to 14 residues. CDR3 loop: CASSFGGDNSPLHF. The CDR3 coding sequence is TGTGCCAGCAGTTTCGGAGGCGATAATTCACCCCTCCACTTT.

In the case of this clonotype: A much larger clone lies a single base off, so this may be a read error. The rearrangement joins TRBV9 to TRBJ1-6, with D unclear. Germline V CDR1 and CDR2: SGDLS, YYNGEE. CDR3 length: 13 residues. The CDR3 loop reads CASSVRPASPRHF. The CDR3 DNA is TGTGCCAGCAGCGTAAGACCGGCTTCACCCCGCCACTTT. The full variable domain, rest sourced from reference TRBV9 and TRBJ1-6, is DSGVTQTPKHLITATGQRVTLRCSPRSGDLSVYWYQQSLDQGLQFLIQYYNGEERAKGNILERFSAQQFPDLHSELNLSSLELGDSALYFCASSVRPASPRHFGNGTRLTVT.

This clonotype was seen ten or more times. The chain joins TRBV9 to TRBJ2-7; the match to TRBD2 covers 9 bases. This CDR3 region has 15 residues. Germline V CDR1 and CDR2: SGDLS, YYNGEE. J gave up 4 bases and V 4 bases, and 9 bases lay outside the gene matches. CDR3 sequence reads: CASSKGTSLAYEQYF. The CDR3 DNA is TGTGCCAGCAGCAAGGGGACTAGCCTTGCGTACGAGCAGTACTTC.

This clonotype was seen many times. The J gene is TRBJ1-2, the V gene TRBV14; D is ambiguous. Germline CDR1 and CDR2: SGHDN and FVKESK. V shed 5 bases and J shed 8 bases, with 12 bases lying between them. This CDR3 has 12 residues. The DNA of the CDR3 is TGTGCCAGCAGCAGTGGAGTTCCAGGCTACACCTTC. This codes for CASSSGVPGYTF.

The chain couples TRBV7-2 to TRBJ1-3; D is unresolved. The germline V and J ends were trimmed by 5 bases and 4 bases, with 9 bases remaining between them. This CDR3 region has 13 residues. The germline CDR1 and CDR2 sequences are SGHTA and FQGNSA. CDR3 sequence: CASSLSTGNTIYF. The CDR3 DNA reads TGTGCCAGCAGCCTCAGCACAGGAAACACCATATATTTT.

The sample holds many counts of this clonotype. The chain combines TRBV20-1 with TRBJ2-5; 13 nucleotides line up with TRBD2. The germline CDR1 and CDR2 sequences are DFQATT and SNEGSKA (reference sequence). This CDR3 region has 14 residues. With 5 bases clipped from V and 5 bases from J, the junction kept 5 bases outside the gene matches. The chain's CDR3 is CSASGTSGVETQYF. CDR3 in DNA: TGCAGTGCTTCCGGGACTAGCGGGGTTGAGACCCAGTACTTC.

This clonotype was detected a few times. A much larger clone lies one base from this, so it may be a read error. The J gene is TRBJ2-1, the V gene TRBV15, with 7 bases that match TRBD2. Germline values: CDR1 LNHNV, CDR2 YYDKDF (reference sequence). This CDR3 has 14 amino acids. CDR3 sequence: CAASRDRGGSEQFF. CDR3 coding DNA: TGTGCCGCCAGCAGAGATAGGGGCGGGAGCGAGCAGTTCTTC.

This clonotype was seen many times. The chain combines TRBV28 with TRBJ2-3, with D possibly being TRBD2 (5 bases). This CDR3 has 15 amino acids. With 5 bases removed from V and 1 base from J, the gap between germline ends came to 13 bases. CDR1 is MDHEN, CDR2 SYDVKM, per germline. CDR3 sequence reads: CASSTRARGTDTQYF. The DNA of the CDR3 is TGTGCCAGCAGTACGCGGGCCCGGGGCACAGATACGCAGTATTTT.

This clonotype has a count of ten or more. Here the CDR3 DNA reads TGCAGTGCTAACCCAACTAGCGGGACAACAGATACGCAGTATTTT. It specifies CSANPTSGTTDTQYF. The chain has TRBV20-1 and TRBJ2-3, with TRBD2 identical over 10 bases. V lost 4 bases, J lost 3 bases, and 7 bases stayed unmatched. The CDR3 covers 15 residues. Germline CDR1 and CDR2: DFQATT and SNEGSKA (reference sequence).

Remarks on this clonotype: Sequence at one end of the junction differs from germline and may be a read error. This chain links TRBV7-2 with TRBJ1-5; 8 positions agree with TRBD1. The CDR3 covers 16 residues. Germline CDR1 SGHTA, CDR2 FQGNSA. In DNA, the CDR3 is TGTGCCAGCACCTTACGGACAGGGCCAAGCAATCAGCACCAGCATTTT. Encoded protein: CASTLRTGPSNQHQHF.

Ten or more counts support this clonotype. The gene calls are TRBV7-2 and TRBJ2-3, with 15 bases that match TRBD2. Per the germline V gene, CDR1 is SGHTA and CDR2 is FQGNSA. CDR3 size: 15 residues. J lost 5 bases, V lost 4 bases, and 1 base had no gene match. CDR3 nucleotides: TGTGCCAGCAGCTGGACTAGCGGGGGGGTAGATACGCAGTATTTT. Translated: CASSWTSGGVDTQYF.

The chain joins TRBV28 to TRBJ2-3, with D possibly being TRBD1 (8 bases). The V end was cut by 10 bases, the J end by 2 bases, with 22 bases between. CDR3 length: 16 residues. From germline, CDR1 is MDHEN and CDR2 SYDVKM. This CDR3 is CANSPTGEGHTDTQYF. For the CDR3, the DNA is TGTGCCAACAGCCCGACAGGGGAGGGGCACACAGATACGCAGTATTTT.

As regards this clonotype: One base away lies a much larger clone, so this may be a sequencing read error. The J gene is TRBJ2-3, the V gene TRBV6-5; 7 bases are a match to TRBD2. The CDR3 length is 13 residues. V lost 5 bases, J lost 8 bases, and 7 bases stayed unmatched. Germline V gene sequence: CDR1 MNHEY, CDR2 SVGAGI. CDR3 DNA sequence: TGTGCCAGCAGTGAACCGGGACTATGTACGCAGTATTTT. Encoded protein: CASSEPGLCTQYF.

A note on this clonotype: The CDR3 carries no conserved terminal phenylalanine or tryptophan, so it likely arises from a read error. CDR3 protein: CASSRPTGVSYNEQFS. CDR3 nucleotides: TGTGCCAGCAGCCGACCCACAGGGGTGTCCTACAATGAGCAGTTCTCC. The chain has TRBV14 and TRBJ2-1; 7 bases map to TRBD1. V shed 4 bases, J shed 1 base, and the junction held 7 bases outside the gene matches. The germline V gene encodes CDR1 SGHDN and CDR2 FVKESK. The CDR3 is made up of 16 amino acids.

For this clonotype: The junction departs from germline at one end; a sequencing error may be responsible. The V gene is TRBV29-1, the J gene TRBJ2-1, with D unresolved. Germline CDR1 is SQVTM and CDR2 is ANQGSEA. CDR3 length equals 10 residues. In DNA, the CDR3 is TGCAGCGTTGGTCGCAATGGGCAGTTCTTC. Protein product: CSVGRNGQFF.

There are many counts of this clonotype. CDR3 nucleotides: TGCAGTGCTAGATCCGACCGGGAGCTGTTTTTT. It specifies CSARSDRELFF. The rearrangement links TRBV20-1 to TRBJ2-2; D ambiguous. Trimming took off 2 bases at V and 9 bases at J, with 7 bases between the two ends. The CDR3 totals 11 residues. Germline-derived CDR1 and CDR2 are DFQATT and SNEGSKA (reference sequence).